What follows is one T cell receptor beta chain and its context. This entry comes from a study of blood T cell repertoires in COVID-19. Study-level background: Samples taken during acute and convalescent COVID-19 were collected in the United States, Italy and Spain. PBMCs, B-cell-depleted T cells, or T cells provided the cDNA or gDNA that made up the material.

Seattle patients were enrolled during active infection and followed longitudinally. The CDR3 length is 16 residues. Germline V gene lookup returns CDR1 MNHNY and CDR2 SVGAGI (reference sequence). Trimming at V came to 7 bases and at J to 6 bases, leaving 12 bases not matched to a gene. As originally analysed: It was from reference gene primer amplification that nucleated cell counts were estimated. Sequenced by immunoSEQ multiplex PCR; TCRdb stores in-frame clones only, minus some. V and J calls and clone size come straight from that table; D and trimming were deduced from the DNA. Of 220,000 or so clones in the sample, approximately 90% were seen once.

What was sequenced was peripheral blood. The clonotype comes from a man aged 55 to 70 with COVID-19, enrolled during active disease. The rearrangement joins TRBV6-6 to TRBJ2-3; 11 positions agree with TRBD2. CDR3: CASTSGTSGTLDTQYF. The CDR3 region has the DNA TGTGCCAGCACCTCCGGGACTAGCGGCACGCTGGATACGCAGTATTTT.